The clone carrying this T cell receptor (beta chain) was detected only a few times. The sample is drawn from a study of blood T cell repertoires in COVID-19. Germline V lookup: CDR1 SGHRS, CDR2 YFSETQ. Trimming took off 2 bases at V and 1 base at J, with 9 bases between the two ends. The CDR3 runs to 14 residues. TCRdb's copy holds only in-frame clones and misses some; the assay was immunoSEQ multiplex PCR. The data show fewer than 60,000 clones, with around 80% seen just once and under 9% held by the top ten. Material for sequencing was peripheral blood. This sequence joins TRBV5-1 and TRBJ1-1, with D uncertain. The source of this sequence is a human donor in a cohort sampled during active COVID-19. The DNA for the CDR3 is TGCGCCAGCAGCTTCGCACAGACGAACACTGAAGCTTTCTTT. The encoded protein is CASSFAQTNTEAFF.